This is a list of T cell receptor beta chains from one sample in a study of cytomegalovirus exposure and HLA in healthy donors. Profiled with immunoSEQ multiplex PCR; TCRdb holds only in-frame clones, not every one. The data show about 130,000 clones, with around 90% seen just once and around 5.9% held by the top ten. Sample: PBMCs. Receptor source: a woman aged 30 to 39 in good health and CMV-seropositive. Each CDR3 is given with its conserved first and last residue. D genes are given only for firm matches. Clone size is stated in some rows and not others, as once, few, many or a class when expanded.

size: NA
length: 14
J: TRBJ2-1
V: TRBV7-2
D: TRBD2
DNA: TGTGCCAGCAGCTTAGTGGGGGGCGGGAGGGCCCAGTTCTTC
CDR3: CASSLVGGGRAQFF

size: NA
length: 15
J: TRBJ1-4
V: TRBV7-8
D: NA
DNA: TGTGCCAGCAGCTTAACTCCTGCAACTAATGAAAAACTGTTTTTT
CDR3: CASSLTPATNEKLFF

size: NA
length: 16
J: TRBJ1-4
V: TRBV28
D: NA
DNA: TGTGCCAGCGGACCCGCTGCGGGGGAAGGGAATGAAAAACTGTTTTTT
CDR3: CASGPAAGEGNEKLFF

size: NA
length: 16
J: TRBJ2-6
V: TRBV21-1
D: NA
DNA: TGTGCCAGCAGCAAAGGGCCCGCCTCTGGGGCCAACGTCCTGACTTTC
CDR3: CASSKGPASGANVLTF

size: NA
length: 16
J: TRBJ2-5
V: TRBV11-3
D: NA
DNA: TGTGCCAGCAGCTTTCTCTACCTAGTCGATGAGGAGACCCAGTACTTC
CDR3: CASSFLYLVDEETQYF

size: NA
length: 16
J: TRBJ2-3
V: TRBV5-1
D: TRBD2
DNA: TGCGCCAGCAGCTTGGGGACTAGCGGGGTCGCAGATACGCAGTATTTT
CDR3: CASSLGTSGVADTQYF

size: once
length: 15
J: TRBJ2-3
V: TRBV2
D: TRBD1
DNA: TGTGCCAGCAGTGCGACAGGGAAGGGAACAGATACGCAGTATTTT
CDR3: CASSATGKGTDTQYF

size: NA
length: 15
J: TRBJ2-3
V: TRBV5-1
D: TRBD1
DNA: TGCGCCAGCAGCTTTTCAGGGGGCGCGACAGATACGCAGTATTTT
CDR3: CASSFSGGATDTQYF

size: NA
length: 15
J: TRBJ2-7
V: TRBV5-4
D: TRBD1
DNA: TGTGCCAGCAGCGCAACGACAGGGCGCTCCTACGAGCAGTACTTC
CDR3: CASSATTGRSYEQYF

size: once
length: 13
J: TRBJ1-1
V: TRBV28
D: TRBD1
DNA: TGTGCCACCGACAGGGCTTTGAACACTGAAGCTTTCTTT
CDR3: CATDRALNTEAFF

size: NA
length: 16
J: TRBJ2-7
V: TRBV5-1
D: TRBD1
DNA: TGCGCCAGCAGCTTGGCTTGGGACAGGGCCATGTACGAGCAGTACTTC
CDR3: CASSLAWDRAMYEQYF

size: NA
length: 14
J: TRBJ1-3
V: TRBV6-6
D: NA
DNA: TGTGCCAGCAGTAACGCAGGGGTTCGAAACACCATATATTTT
CDR3: CASSNAGVRNTIYF

size: NA
length: 16
J: TRBJ2-2
V: TRBV5-1
D: NA
DNA: TGCGCCAGCAGCCTCCGCGGCGGGCAGAACACCGGGGAGCTGTTTTTT
CDR3: CASSLRGGQNTGELFF

size: NA
length: 14
J: TRBJ2-7
V: TRBV7-7
D: NA
DNA: TGTGCCAGGGTGCGGGGCCATACCTCCTACGAGCAGTACTTC
CDR3: CARVRGHTSYEQYF

size: NA
length: 18
J: TRBJ1-6
V: TRBV9
D: TRBD1
DNA: TGTGCCAGCAGCGTAGACGGGACAGGGCAGGGGATTCGTTCACCCCTCCACTTT
CDR3: CASSVDGTGQGIRSPLHF

size: NA
length: 16
J: TRBJ2-3
V: TRBV5-1
D: TRBD2
DNA: TGCGCCAGCAGCCCTGGACTAGCGGGAGTCGCAGATACGCAGTATTTT
CDR3: CASSPGLAGVADTQYF

size: NA
length: 15
J: TRBJ2-1
V: TRBV6-1
D: TRBD1
DNA: TGTGCCAGCAGCGGACAGGTGGGGTATGGGAATGAGCAGTTCTTC
CDR3: CASSGQVGYGNEQFF

size: NA
length: 15
J: TRBJ1-1
V: TRBV10-2
D: NA
DNA: TGCGCCAGCAGAGCCCAGGGGACCTGGGACACTGAAGCTTTCTTT
CDR3: CASRAQGTWDTEAFF

size: NA
length: 14
J: TRBJ2-5
V: TRBV19
D: TRBD1
DNA: TGTGCCAGTAGTACCCGACAGGGGCGAGAGACCCAGTACTTC
CDR3: CASSTRQGRETQYF

size: NA
length: 11
J: TRBJ2-7
V: TRBV29-1
D: NA
DNA: TGCAGCGTCAGGGACTTCTACGAGCAGTACTTC
CDR3: CSVRDFYEQYF

size: NA
length: 22
J: TRBJ1-5
V: TRBV6-9
D: NA
DNA: TGTGCCAGCAGTTCCCCGAAGCCGCCCCTCCACAGGGCGGGGGATAGCAATCAGCCCCAGCATTTT
CDR3: CASSSPKPPLHRAGDSNQPQHF

size: NA
length: 16
J: TRBJ2-7
V: TRBV18
D: TRBD1
DNA: TGTGCCAGCTCACCATTACCGGGACAGAAGTCCTACGAGCAGTACTTC
CDR3: CASSPLPGQKSYEQYF

size: NA
length: 12
J: TRBJ2-1
V: TRBV10-2
D: NA
DNA: TGCGCCAGCAGTGTCGTTTACAATGAGCAGTTCTTC
CDR3: CASSVVYNEQFF

size: once
length: 16
J: TRBJ2-5
V: TRBV28
D: NA
DNA: TGTGCCAGCAGGGTGGATTTACAGGGTCGGCAAGAGACCCAGTACTTC
CDR3: CASRVDLQGRQETQYF

size: NA
length: 14
J: TRBJ2-2
V: TRBV13
D: NA
DNA: TGTGCCAGCAGCTTGGGCGGAGGAAGAGGGGAGCTGTTTTTT
CDR3: CASSLGGGRGELFF

size: NA
length: 16
J: TRBJ1-3
V: TRBV28
D: TRBD1
DNA: TGTGCCAGCAGTTTGGGACAGGGGGCGCAGGGAAACACCATATATTTT
CDR3: CASSLGQGAQGNTIYF

size: NA
length: 16
J: TRBJ2-1
V: TRBV5-1
D: TRBD2
DNA: TGCGCCAGCAGTTCCCAAGCGGGAGCTCTCTACAATGAGCAGTTCTTC
CDR3: CASSSQAGALYNEQFF

size: many
length: 16
J: TRBJ1-4
V: TRBV6-1
D: TRBD1
DNA: TGTGCCAGCAGTGAAGATGGGGGACAGGGGCACCAAAAACTGTTTTTT
CDR3: CASSEDGGQGHQKLFF

size: NA
length: 16
J: TRBJ1-2
V: TRBV7-2
D: TRBD1
DNA: TGTGCCAGCAGCTTACGGAGGGACAGGGGGTTACGGGGCTACACCTTC
CDR3: CASSLRRDRGLRGYTF

size: NA
length: 15
J: TRBJ1-2
V: TRBV6-1
D: TRBD1
DNA: TGTGCCAGCAGTGTGTGGGACAGGGGTTCGGGTGGCTACACCTTC
CDR3: CASSVWDRGSGGYTF

size: NA
length: 12
J: TRBJ2-1
V: TRBV2
D: NA
DNA: TGTGCCAGCAGTGAAGGGTCAGGTGAGCAGTTCTTC
CDR3: CASSEGSGEQFF

size: NA
length: 17
J: TRBJ2-7
V: TRBV5-1
D: TRBD2
DNA: TGCGCCAGCAGCCCCGGACTAGCGGGCCTGAGCTCCTACGAGCAGTACTTC
CDR3: CASSPGLAGLSSYEQYF

size: NA
length: 13
J: TRBJ2-7
V: TRBV7-9
D: NA
DNA: TGTGCCAGCAGCACCGGGAGCTCCTACGAGCAGTACTTC
CDR3: CASSTGSSYEQYF

size: NA
length: 16
J: TRBJ1-3
V: TRBV7-9
D: NA
DNA: TGTGCCAGCAGCTTAGTGGGGGCTAACTCTGGAAACACCATATATTTT
CDR3: CASSLVGANSGNTIYF

size: NA
length: 17
J: TRBJ1-4
V: TRBV14
D: TRBD1
DNA: TGTGCCAGCAGCCCCAGGGGGACAGCAGGGATTGAGGAAAAACTGTTTTTT
CDR3: CASSPRGTAGIEEKLFF

size: once
length: 18
J: TRBJ2-5
V: TRBV11-2
D: TRBD2
DNA: TGTGCCAGCAGCTTATTCTCAGCGGGAGGCAGTCTCCGGGAGACCCAGTACTTC
CDR3: CASSLFSAGGSLRETQYF

size: NA
length: 13
J: TRBJ1-4
V: TRBV2
D: TRBD1
DNA: TGTGCCAGCACTGGGACAGACAATGAAAAACTGTTTTTT
CDR3: CASTGTDNEKLFF

size: NA
length: 14
J: TRBJ2-5
V: TRBV11-2
D: NA
DNA: TGTGCCAGCAGCCCCCGACTCGGTGGGGAGACCCAGTACTTC
CDR3: CASSPRLGGETQYF

size: NA
length: 14
J: TRBJ2-1
V: TRBV5-8
D: TRBD2
DNA: TGTGCCAGCAGCTTTACCGGGACTAGCATAGCGCAGTTCTTC
CDR3: CASSFTGTSIAQFF

size: NA
length: 15
J: TRBJ1-1
V: TRBV19
D: TRBD1
DNA: TGTGCCAGTAGTATAACCAGACAGGGCTCCACTGAAGCTTTCTTT
CDR3: CASSITRQGSTEAFF

size: few
length: 14
J: TRBJ1-2
V: TRBV19
D: NA
DNA: TGTGCCAGTACCCCCAGGGGAGATGGCTATGGCTACACCTTC
CDR3: CASTPRGDGYGYTF

size: NA
length: 13
J: TRBJ1-1
V: TRBV2
D: TRBD1
DNA: TGTGCCAGCAATAACAGGGGCCGAGGGGAAGCTTTCTTT
CDR3: CASNNRGRGEAFF

size: once
length: 15
J: TRBJ2-5
V: TRBV5-4
D: TRBD1
DNA: TGTGCCAGCAGCGGGCCGGGACAGGGCCAAGAGACCCAGTACTTC
CDR3: CASSGPGQGQETQYF

size: NA
length: 16
J: TRBJ2-2
V: TRBV10-3
D: TRBD2
DNA: TGTGCCATCAGTGAGCTACGGACTAGCCGGGCCGGGGAGCTGTTTTTT
CDR3: CAISELRTSRAGELFF

size: NA
length: 15
J: TRBJ2-1
V: TRBV6-1
D: NA
DNA: TGTGCCAGCAGTCTAGGTGCAGCGGTTTACAATGAGCAGTTCTTC
CDR3: CASSLGAAVYNEQFF

size: NA
length: 15
J: TRBJ2-7
V: TRBV28
D: TRBD1
DNA: TGTGCCAGCAGTTCGCCGGGACAGGGAGGGTACGAGCAGTACTTC
CDR3: CASSSPGQGGYEQYF

size: NA
length: 17
J: TRBJ2-1
V: TRBV5-1
D: NA
DNA: TGCGCCAGCAGCTTGACCATAGCGGCCTCCTCCTACAATGAGCAGTTCTTC
CDR3: CASSLTIAASSYNEQFF

size: NA
length: 16
J: TRBJ2-2
V: TRBV27
D: TRBD2
DNA: TGTGCCAGCAGTTTAGAGATGGGAGGGTTTGGCGGGGAGCTGTTTTTT
CDR3: CASSLEMGGFGGELFF

size: NA
length: 14
J: TRBJ2-7
V: TRBV6-6
D: NA
DNA: TGTGCCAGCAAATATAGCGGCGGAGATTACGAGCAGTACTTC
CDR3: CASKYSGGDYEQYF

size: few
length: 13
J: TRBJ1-2
V: TRBV5-4
D: NA
DNA: TGTGCCAGCAGCTTGGTGGGCGCGAGTGGCTACACCTTC
CDR3: CASSLVGASGYTF

size: NA
length: 14
J: TRBJ2-3
V: TRBV2
D: TRBD1
DNA: TGTGCCAGCACTAGGGACAGGGGGGGAGATACGCAGTATTTT
CDR3: CASTRDRGGDTQYF

size: NA
length: 16
J: TRBJ2-7
V: TRBV7-2
D: TRBD2
DNA: TGTGCCAGCAGCTTAGATACGCGGGAGGGCCGGATTGAGCAGTACTTC
CDR3: CASSLDTREGRIEQYF